This TCR beta chain derives from a study of cytotoxic CD8 clonotypes in ibrutinib-treated CLL. Study context: IGHV unmutated 17 to 18; relapsed/refractory about a dozen; treatment-naive over 14.

The CDR3 runs to 15 residues. CDR1 is LNHDA, CDR2 SQIVND, per germline (reference sequence). Trimming took 2 bases from V and 2 from J, leaving 10 bases between them. Only in-frame clones appear in the TCRdb table, and some are missing; sequencing was by immunoSEQ multiplex PCR. This sample has 45,000 to 65,000 clones, with less than 85% found just once. Cryopreserved PBMCs were the source of approximately 2 micrograms of genomic DNA, which went to TCR beta libraries. Source: PBMCs, taken after 24 months of ibrutinib treatment. The TCR was taken from a human donor with chronic lymphocytic leukemia. The chain uses TRBV19 and TRBJ1-5; D gene ambiguous. This chain's CDR3 is CASSIREKGNQPQHF. CDR3 DNA sequence: TGTGCCAGTAGTATAAGGGAGAAGGGCAATCAGCCCCAGCATTTT.